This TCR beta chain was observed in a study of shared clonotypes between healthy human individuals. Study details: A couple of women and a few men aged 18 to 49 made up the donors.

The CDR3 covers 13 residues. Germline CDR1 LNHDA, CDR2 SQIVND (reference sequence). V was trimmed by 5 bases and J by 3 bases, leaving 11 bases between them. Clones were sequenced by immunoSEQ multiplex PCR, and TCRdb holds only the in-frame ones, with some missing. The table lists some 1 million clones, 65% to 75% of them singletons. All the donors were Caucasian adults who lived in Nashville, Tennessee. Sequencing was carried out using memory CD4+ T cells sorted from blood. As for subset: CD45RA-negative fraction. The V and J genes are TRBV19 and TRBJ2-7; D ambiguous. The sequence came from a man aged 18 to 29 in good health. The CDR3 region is CASSSRALYEQYF. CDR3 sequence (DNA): TGTGCCAGTAGTTCCCGGGCCCTCTACGAGCAGTACTTC.